This TCR beta chain originates from a study of shared clonotypes between healthy human individuals (TCRdb year 2020). Some background on the complete study: The cohort comprised a couple of women and three men aged 18 to 49 years. Libraries were prepared and TCR repertoires were sequenced by different laboratories using diverse techniques, in order to increase sequencing depth and limit assay-specific biases. For each donor, CD4 naive and CD4 memory were each given three plates, CD8 naive was given two plates, and CD8 memory was given one plate. Per donor, leukapheresis produced somewhere between about 0.8 and 9 billion PBMCs. Blood TCR repertoires of five healthy adults were deeply sequenced to estimate repertoire size and the extent of clonotype sharing between individuals.

Using the deep immunoSEQ assay, multiplex PCR amplified TCR CDR3 regions from genomic DNA. Extracted genomic DNA from each cell subset was spread evenly across all wells of several immunoSEQ 96-well plates, with each plate serving as a replicate. For sorted subsets, each replicate PCR was loaded with approximately 0.2 ug genomic DNA, equivalent to 30,000 or so T cell genomes. The purified libraries were quantified using a Qubit 3.0 fluorometer, sized with a Bioanalyzer 2100, and then quantified again using the KAPA Library Quantification kit. Every immunoSEQ 96-well plate was sequenced on a separate single-read 150-cycle Illumina NextSeq 550 flow cell. In the authors' own workflow: Because only junctional sequences without quality scores were contained in the immunoSEQ output, filtering matching that applied to full-length reads could not be performed. Sequences were annotated with PyIR, a Python wrapper for IgBLAST v1.9, using IMGT germline references to assign V/J genes and CDR3. Any read was removed if the V/J assignment was weak (E-value above 1e-6), the CDR3 was missing, or the read contained stop codons, out-of-frame junctions, or ambiguous translated residues. V3J clonotypes were defined as sequences sharing an identical inferred V gene, J gene, and CDR3 amino acid sequence. The percentage overlap between two repertoires was calculated by dividing the number of shared unique clonotypes by the size of the smaller repertoire. Repertoire richness was assessed with RTK rarefaction, the Chao1 estimator, and Recon v2.1 estimates of unobserved clonotypes. Generation probabilities were computed with OLGA for all TCRbeta clonotypes obtained by the gDNA method from a few donors. TCRdb carries this immuneACCESS record with in-frame sequences only. Its versions omit some clonotypes, under half of them owing to an unresolved V gene in the studies checked, with the rest unexplained. Clone size and V and J calls were adopted from that table, with D and trimming inferred from the DNA. Here the sample has under 1,100,000 clones; about 76% occur a single time. The ten largest clones capture 1.4% to 1.5% of the sample.

The investigation overall reported the following: Sharing across four donors was observed for around 5% of naive CD4, about 3.2% of naive CD8, over 2% of memory CD4, and around 0.4% of memory CD8 clonotypes. Because the study included only a small number of donors, the genetic and exposure-history diversity represented was limited. Higher generation probabilities were observed for clonotypes shared by all four sorted-subset donors than for non-shared clonotypes. Larger estimated clonotype richness was generally found for naive subsets than for memory subsets. Only blood was sampled, and tissue TCR repertoires likely differ from those in blood. Incomplete sequencing was indicated by rarefaction of sorted-subset datasets, despite the large sequencing depth. Based on pairwise subsampling, the degree of clonotype sharing among donors was expected to be affected by sequencing depth.

Healthy HIV-negative adults with no recently reported acute infections or vaccinations were included as donors. Only Caucasian adults living in Nashville, Tennessee, USA were represented among the donors. CD4+ T cells were enriched by magnetic negative selection; naive cells were then positively selected on CD45RA, and the negative fraction formed the memory subset. After blood collection by leukapheresis, PBMCs were isolated using Ficoll-Histopaque density gradient centrifugation and then cryopreserved in the vapor phase of liquid nitrogen. Analytical flow cytometry was used to check the purity and quantity of each magnetically sorted T cell population. Genomic DNA was isolated from each sorted fraction and quantified by UV absorbance on a Nanodrop 2000c. As regards this clone: Its antigen remains undetermined. No base-level quality is on record; no much larger clone is a single base apart.

The receptor's source is a man between 18 and 29 years old in good health. The sequencing input was memory CD4+ T cells sorted from blood. Interpreted using the paper, the cell subset or site label stands for: CD45RA-negative fraction.

The DNA sequence reads TGCGCCAGCAGCTTGGCCCCGGGCCAGGGGACTGAAGCTTTCTTT. The resulting protein is CASSLAPGQGTEAFF. The chain is made from TRBV5-1 and TRBJ1-1; TRBD1 is possibly the D segment (6 matching bases). Reading from cysteine to phenylalanine, the CDR3 counts 15 amino acids. CDR3 DNA is the only sequence kept; it has 45 bases, read in frame from the first base. Looking up the germline V gene yields CDR1 SGHRS and CDR2 YFSETQ. Relative to germline, V is 0 bases shorter and J is 5 bases shorter, with 14 bases between their ends.